These 23 T cell receptor beta chains were all obtained from the same sample, sequenced in a study of T cell changes during pregnancy in multiple sclerosis. Data came from immunoSEQ multiplex PCR; TCRdb stores just in-frame clones and leaves some out. The repertoire has over 25,000 clones, around 91% of them found once; the top ten carry approximately 7%. Sequenced here: CD8+ T cells from peripheral blood mononuclear cells, sampled after pregnancy. These receptors came from a female donor with multiple sclerosis, enrolled in a pregnancy study.

The CDR3 DNA reads TGTGCCAGCAGCTCTCCCGGGACTAGCGGGAGTTACGAGCAGTACTTC. Its translation: CASSSPGTSGSYEQYF. The chain joins TRBV7-8 to TRBJ2-7; 14 bases agree with TRBD2. Germline loops: CDR1 SGHVS, CDR2 FQNEAQ. There are 16 residues in the CDR3. Trimming removed 4 bases from V and 4 bases from J; junction bases left unmatched: 6.

The rearrangement uses TRBV15 and TRBJ2-1, with 7 bases identical to TRBD1. The CDR3 has 17 amino acids. Germline trimming cut 1 base from V and 0 bases from J; bases unmatched to any gene: 6. Germline assignment: CDR1 LNHNV and CDR2 YYDKDF (reference sequence). The CDR3 protein is CATSRGPPGGSYNEQFF. In DNA form, the CDR3 reads TGTGCCACCAGCAGAGGGCCCCCAGGGGGCTCCTACAATGAGCAGTTCTTC.

V is TRBV14 and J is TRBJ2-1; D is possibly TRBD2 (5 bases). The CDR3 is made up of 16 amino acids. V was cut by 1 base and J by 3 bases, with 13 bases left in between. Germline assignment: CDR1 SGHDN and CDR2 FVKESK. Here the CDR3 DNA reads TGTGCCAGCAGCCAAGCCGGCAGCGGCCTCTACAATGAGCAGTTCTTC. Amino acids: CASSQAGSGLYNEQFF.

This chain joins TRBV9 and TRBJ2-2, with a weak D call TRBD2 (5 bases). The CDR3 is made up of 16 amino acids. Deletions cut 3 bases from V and 3 bases from J, with 15 bases between. Looked up from germline, CDR1 is SGDLS and CDR2 is YYNGEE. The DNA of the CDR3 is TGTGCCAGCAGCGCCCGTGGAGGAACGGACACCGGGGAGCTGTTTTTT. Its protein product is CASSARGGTDTGELFF. The variable domain in full, with the rest retrieved from reference TRBV9 and TRBJ2-2, is DSGVTQTPKHLITATGQRVTLRCSPRSGDLSVYWYQQSLDQGLQFLIQYYNGEERAKGNILERFSAQQFPDLHSELNLSSLELGDSALYFCASSARGGTDTGELFFGEGSRLTVL.

The chain uses TRBV7-2 and TRBJ2-7; no reliable D call. Trimming stripped 5 bases from V and 3 bases from J, with 17 bases between. The CDR3 contains 15 residues. From germline, CDR1 is SGHTA and CDR2 FQGNSA. Written as DNA, the CDR3 is TGTGCCAGCAGCCCACTCGGCGGCAGCAGCTACGAGCAGTACTTC. This codes for CASSPLGGSSYEQYF.

This chain links TRBV5-4 with TRBJ2-2; 11 positions match TRBD2. The germline V gene encodes CDR1 SGHNT and CDR2 YYREEE (reference sequence). V lost 5 bases to trimming and J lost 5 bases; unmatched junction nucleotides: 8. CDR3 size: 16 residues. Written as DNA, the CDR3 is TGTGCCAGCAGACCCGGGACTAGCGGAGAGACCGGGGAGCTGTTTTTT. It encodes CASRPGTSGETGELFF. Based on the CDR3 plus reference TRBV5-4 and TRBJ2-2, the full variable domain is ETGVTQSPTHLIKTRGQQVTLRCSSQSGHNTVSWYQQALGQGPQFIFQYYREEENGRGNFPPRFSGLQFPNYSSELNVNALELDDSALYLCASRPGTSGETGELFFGEGSRLTVL.

The J gene is TRBJ2-3, the V gene TRBV6-5, with 9 bases lining up with TRBD2. Per germline, CDR1 MNHEY and CDR2 SVGAGI. The CDR3 extends over 15 amino acids. V shed 6 bases, J shed 5 bases, and the junction held 9 bases outside the gene matches. CDR3 sequence reads: CASSPSAGGRDTQYF. The CDR3 DNA sequence: TGTGCCAGCAGCCCATCAGCGGGAGGAAGAGATACGCAGTATTTT.

This chain uses TRBV27 with TRBJ2-7; 7 nucleotides agree with TRBD2. The CDR3 length is 13 residues. Germline V gene lookup returns CDR1 MNHEY and CDR2 SMNVEV (reference sequence). V lost 6 bases, J lost 3 bases, and 5 bases stayed unmatched. The CDR3 here is CASSLADNYEQYF. In nucleotides, the CDR3 is TGTGCCAGCAGCCTAGCGGACAACTACGAGCAGTACTTC.

The chain employs TRBV21-1 and TRBJ2-1; TRBD1 is the table's D call and was not checked against the DNA. TRBV21-1 is assigned pseudogene status. The length of the CDR3 is 14 residues. The chain's CDR3 is CASSYSPTYNEQFF. In DNA form, the CDR3 reads TGTGCCAGCAGCTACAGCCCGACCTACAATGAGCAGTTCTTC.

The CDR3 is CAISDNPEGYTF. The CDR3 DNA is TGTGCCATCAGTGATAACCCGGAGGGCTACACCTTC. This rearrangement joins TRBV10-3 to TRBJ1-2, with no clear D. From germline, CDR1 is ENHRY and CDR2 SYGVKD. The CDR3 is 12 residues long. The V gene lost 3 bases and the J gene lost 8 bases, with 10 bases spanning the gap.

This sequence joins TRBV4-3 and TRBJ2-3, with D perhaps TRBD1 (7 bases). Germline V lookup: CDR1 LGHNA, CDR2 YSLEER. The CDR3 contains 15 residues. Trimming pared 6 bases from V and 2 bases from J, leaving 15 bases between. DNA for the CDR3: TGCGCCAGCAGAGCAGGGGGAGGTGACACAGATACGCAGTATTTT. Amino acid sequence: CASRAGGGDTDTQYF.

The chain has TRBV4-2 and TRBJ2-7; 9 bases line up with TRBD2. Germline assignment: CDR1 LGHNA and CDR2 YNFKEQ. The CDR3 runs 15 residues. V lost 0 bases and J lost 0; bases outside the gene matches: 0. CDR3 loop: CASSQDSGSSYEQYF. The CDR3 nucleotides read TGTGCCAGCAGCCAAGATAGCGGGAGCTCCTACGAGCAGTACTTC.

This chain uses TRBV28 with TRBJ2-3; perhaps TRBD2 as D (6 bases). Germline lookup yields CDR1 MDHEN and CDR2 SYDVKM. CDR3 length equals 14 residues. Trimming left V 7 bases short and J 2 bases short, with 13 bases between. The DNA for the CDR3 is TGTGCCAGCAACCCAGGGACTTACACAGATACGCAGTATTTT. Translated: CASNPGTYTDTQYF.

J is TRBJ2-1 and V is TRBV7-2, with D tentatively TRBD2 (6 bases). Trimming removed 4 bases at V and 6 bases at J, with 16 bases between. This CDR3 is built from 15 residues. Germline V gene data show CDR1 as SGHTA and CDR2 as FQGNSA. Written as DNA, the CDR3 is TGTGCCAGCAGCTGGGCTAGCGCTGACTGCAATGAGCAGTTCTTC. Its translation is CASSWASADCNEQFF.

The V call is TRBV30, the J call TRBJ2-1; 9 bases align to TRBD1. Germline V gene lookup returns CDR1 GTSNPN and CDR2 SVGIG (reference sequence). The length of the CDR3 is 13 residues. J was trimmed by 10 bases and V by 2 bases; bases with no gene match: 6. As DNA, the CDR3 is TGTGCCTGGAGTCCCACAGGGGGCGCAGAGCAGTTCTTC. It is translated as CAWSPTGGAEQFF.

The chain recombines TRBV7-2 with TRBJ2-1; tentatively, D is TRBD1 (5 bases). The germline gives CDR1 SGHTA, CDR2 FQGNSA. Between the trimmed V and J ends, which lost 5 bases and 4 bases, there was a span of 15 bases. The length of the CDR3 is 15 residues. CDR3: CASSGTGLGYNEQFF. The CDR3 DNA reads TGTGCCAGCAGCGGAACAGGTCTTGGGTACAATGAGCAGTTCTTC. Using reference TRBV7-2 and TRBJ2-1 for the parts outside the CDR3, the full variable domain is GAGVSQSPSNKVTEKGKDVELRCDPISGHTALYWYRQSLGQGLEFLIYFQGNSAPDKSGLPSDRFSAERTGGSVSTLTIQRTQQEDSAVYLCASSGTGLGYNEQFFGPGTRLTVL.

This sequence joins TRBV5-1 and TRBJ1-1; D perhaps matches TRBD1 (6 bases). The length of the CDR3 is 12 residues. Germline CDR1 reads SGHRS; CDR2 reads YFSETQ. V was pared by 0 bases and J by 8 bases, with 8 bases between. The CDR3 protein is CASSLDRDEAFF. The CDR3 nucleotides read TGCGCCAGCAGCTTGGACAGGGACGAAGCTTTCTTT.

The chain has TRBV28 and TRBJ2-1, with 9 nucleotides matching TRBD2. From germline, CDR1 is MDHEN and CDR2 SYDVKM. Trimming at V came to 2 bases and at J to 10 bases, leaving 12 bases not matched to a gene. The CDR3 has 16 amino acids. CDR3 residues: CASSLKREELKWEQFF. CDR3 bases: TGTGCCAGCAGTTTAAAGCGGGAGGAGTTAAAATGGGAGCAGTTCTTC.

CDR3 in DNA: TGTGCCAGCTCACCACGGGACAGGGCTTACGAGCAGTACTTC. Protein: CASSPRDRAYEQYF. The chain uses TRBV18 and TRBJ2-7, with 9 bases lining up with TRBD1. Germline V gene sequence: CDR1 KGHSH, CDR2 LQKENI. Trimming removed 1 base from V and 4 bases from J; junction bases left unmatched: 2. CDR3 length equals 14 residues.

This clone was recorded only once. J is TRBJ2-5 and V is TRBV7-2; 7 nucleotides align to TRBD2. Germline CDR1 reads SGHTA; CDR2 reads FQGNSA. Trimming took 2 bases from V and 1 from J; bases not matched to a gene: 7. The CDR3 sequence is 16 residues long. The CDR3 spells CASSLYSGSVQETQYF. CDR3 DNA sequence: TGTGCCAGCAGCTTATATAGCGGGTCGGTCCAAGAGACCCAGTACTTC.

The chain recombines TRBV9 with TRBJ2-1; the match to TRBD2 covers 8 bases. The CDR3 sequence is 15 residues long. The germline gives CDR1 SGDLS, CDR2 YYNGEE. V dropped 3 bases and J dropped 8; count of bases not matched to a gene: 10. The CDR3 DNA reads TGTGCCAGCAGCGCCAGCGGGAGCGGGCCCGATGAGCAGTTCTTC. This sequence encodes CASSASGSGPDEQFF.

This chain uses TRBV27 with TRBJ1-2; TRBD1 is a possible D gene (5 bases). Germline loops: CDR1 MNHEY, CDR2 SMNVEV (reference sequence). Trimming shortened V by 4 bases and J by 1 base, and 7 bases separated the two germline ends. The CDR3 is made up of 13 amino acids. Written as DNA, the CDR3 is TGTGCCAGCAGTTGGACAATTAACTATGGCTACACCTTC. This translates into CASSWTINYGYTF.

This clone was found once. This chain connects TRBV11-3 to TRBJ2-3, with 8 bases matching TRBD2. Per the germline V gene, CDR1 is SGHNT and CDR2 is YENEEA. The ends lost 5 bases at V and 4 bases at J; junction bases unmatched: 14. CDR3 length: 17 residues. The DNA for the CDR3 is TGTGCCAGCAGCCCGGGCCCACCGGGAGGGCCTTCAGATACGCAGTATTTT. This codes for CASSPGPPGGPSDTQYF.